This entry is about one T cell receptor (beta chain). The sample belongs to a study of CDR3 diversity in severe acne. Using its own MiXCR run on the PCR reads, TCRdb lists one record per CDR3 protein. The sample yields around 94,000 distinct CDR3 sequences, around 53% seen once. V was clipped by 7 bases and J by 6 bases, with 12 bases between them. CDR3 length: 13 residues. Germline V CDR1 and CDR2: MNHEY, SVGEGT. The material sequenced was blood. This TCR came from a male donor with acne. The V call is TRBV6-2 or TRBV6-3, the J call TRBJ1-4; D may be TRBD1 (5 bases). The CDR3 sequence: CASTPGRDEKLFF. Written as DNA, the CDR3 is TGTGCCAGCACGCCAGGGAGGGATGAAAAACTGTTTTTT.